These 3 T cell receptor beta chains were all obtained from the same sample, sequenced in a study of cytomegalovirus exposure and HLA in healthy donors. 60 Vbeta and 13 Jbeta primers were used in PCR. Measured with immunoSEQ multiplex PCR; TCRdb has only the in-frame clones, and not every one. The sample comprises around 150,000 clones, 65% to 70% of which are singletons, and 8.5% to 12% rests with the top ten. The sequencing input was PBMCs. Every receptor here comes from a man aged 25-45 years in good health and CMV-seropositive.

The V call is TRBV4-1, the J call TRBJ2-1; TRBD2 aligns across 11 bases. CDR1 and CDR2 from the germline V gene are MGHRA and YSYEKL. The CDR3 contains 17 residues. After removal of 4 bases from V and 7 bases from J, the junction contained 12 bases not matched to a gene. This CDR3 is CASSLRLLAGDWNEQFF. In nucleotides, the CDR3 is TGCGCCAGCAGCCTACGCTTACTAGCGGGAGATTGGAATGAGCAGTTCTTC.

This sequence joins TRBV5-1 and TRBJ2-5; D is possibly TRBD2 (6 bases). With 3 bases removed from V and 2 bases from J, the gap between germline ends came to 11 bases. Germline V CDR1 and CDR2: SGHRS, YFSETQ. CDR3 length: 14 amino acids. CDR3 in amino acids: CASSSAAGQETQYF. CDR3 DNA: TGCGCCAGCAGCTCCGCGGCGGGGCAAGAGACCCAGTACTTC. The entire variable domain, with the rest obtained from reference TRBV5-1 and TRBJ2-5, is as follows: KAGVTQTPRYLIKTRGQQVTLSCSPISGHRSVSWYQQTPGQGLQFLFEYFSETQRNKGNFPGRFSGRQFSNSRSEMNVSTLELGDSALYLCASSSAAGQETQYFGPGTRLLVL.

This sequence joins TRBV4-2 and TRBJ1-4, with 9 bases identical to TRBD1. CDR1 is LGHNA and CDR2 is YNFKEQ in the germline V gene. V gave up 0 bases and J gave up 8 bases; unmatched junction bases: 7. The CDR3 extends over 16 amino acids. DNA of the CDR3: TGTGCCAGCAGCCAAGATTCCGGGACAGGGATAGAAAAACTGTTTTTT. As protein: CASSQDSGTGIEKLFF.